These 6 T cell receptor beta chains originate from one sample sequenced in a study of blood T cell repertoires in COVID-19. Repertoires were generated with immunoSEQ multiplex PCR, while TCRdb's copy carries only in-frame clones and drops some. This sample has fewer than 650,000 clones, with roughly 91% found just once. The source material was peripheral blood. The receptors derive from a woman aged 50 to 65 with COVID-19, enrolled during active disease.

J is TRBJ2-1 and V is TRBV5-4; 8 bases line up with TRBD2. J lost 6 bases, V lost 3 bases, and 8 bases had no gene match. Germline loops: CDR1 SGHNT, CDR2 YYREEE (reference sequence). This CDR3 has 15 amino acids. CDR3 DNA sequence: TGTGCCAGCAGCTCCGGGGGGGCGTCTCCCAATGAGCAGTTCTTC. Its translation: CASSSGGASPNEQFF. The full variable domain, completed using reference TRBV5-4 and TRBJ2-1, is ETGVTQSPTHLIKTRGQQVTLRCSSQSGHNTVSWYQQALGQGPQFIFQYYREEENGRGNFPPRFSGLQFPNYSSELNVNALELDDSALYLCASSSGGASPNEQFFGPGTRLTVL.

This rearrangement joins TRBV3-1 (or the pseudogene TRBV3-2) to TRBJ1-1, with D perhaps TRBD1 (6 bases). Deletions cut 3 bases from V and 4 bases from J, with 9 bases between. Per germline, CDR1 LGHDT and CDR2 YNNKEL (reference sequence). The CDR3 spans 13 residues. The CDR3 loop is CASSQRGGTEAFF. For the CDR3, the DNA is TGTGCCAGCAGCCAGAGGGGGGGCACTGAAGCTTTCTTT.

This clone came up once. This chain links TRBV6-6 with TRBJ2-2; D perhaps matches TRBD2 (6 bases). This CDR3 has 14 amino acids. Per the germline V gene, CDR1 is MNHNY and CDR2 is SVGAGI (reference sequence). Trimming pared 6 bases from V and 4 bases from J, leaving 12 bases between. In DNA form, the CDR3 reads TGTGCCAGCAGGGGGGGACTTCTCACCGGGGAGCTGTTTTTT. This encodes CASRGGLLTGELFF.

This clone was found once. J is TRBJ2-3 and V is TRBV5-1; tentatively, D is TRBD1 (5 bases). Germline values: CDR1 SGHRS, CDR2 YFSETQ. This CDR3 has 16 residues. V lost 4 bases to trimming and J lost 1 base, with 16 bases between them. The CDR3 region is CASSQGSVSRTDTQYF. In nucleotides, the CDR3 is TGCGCCAGCAGCCAGGGATCAGTCAGTCGCACAGATACGCAGTATTTT.

This clone was observed a handful of times. J is TRBJ2-3 and V is TRBV18; D is perhaps TRBD2 (5 bases). Germline lookup yields CDR1 KGHSH and CDR2 LQKENI. This CDR3 has 16 residues. Between the trimmed V and J ends, which lost 3 bases and 0 bases, there was a span of 13 bases. The CDR3 loop is CASSPTGLSSTDTQYF. DNA of the CDR3: TGTGCCAGCTCACCCACCGGACTTTCTAGCACAGATACGCAGTATTTT.

The chain couples TRBV30 to TRBJ1-6, with 7 bases aligning to TRBD1. The CDR3 runs 13 residues. With V trimmed by 6 bases and J by 7 bases, 6 bases remained unmatched. Germline CDR1 and CDR2: GTSNPN and SVGIG (reference sequence). CDR3: CACTGVGNSPLHF. The DNA for the CDR3 is TGTGCCTGTACAGGGGTGGGGAATTCACCCCTCCACTTT.